Listed here are 21 T cell receptor beta chains from one sample, sequenced in a study of regulatory T cells in long-lasting Graves disease. Construction of TCR beta libraries relied on iRepertoire HTBI primers and on Arm-PCR targeting CDR3 regions. TCRdb re-analysed the multiplex PCR reads in MiXCR, keeping a single row per CDR3 protein. The table shows approximately 470,000 distinct CDR3 sequences, with 15% to 20% occurring only once. The time point: newly diagnosed GD, antithyroid drugs for less than 3 months. From RNA extracted from PBMCs, the TCR library was made. This sample was also put to use in a study of T cells in Graves' hyperthyroidism and ophthalmopathy.

Sequencing used peripheral blood mononuclear cells (PBMCs), obtained at new diagnosis, from a patient treated with antithyroid drugs. The source is a man aged 35 to 55 with Graves disease.

Of note for this clonotype: With a much larger clone just one base away, this may be a read error. The chain combines TRBV20-1 with TRBJ2-1, with 15 bases aligning to TRBD2. V trimming: 2 bases; J trimming: 10 bases; junction bases outside the gene matches: 9. The CDR3 is made up of 16 amino acids. Germline loops: CDR1 DFQATT, CDR2 SNEGSKA (reference sequence). The CDR3 protein is CSARSGLAGGLYEQFF. The CDR3 DNA reads as TGCAGTGCTAGATCGGGACTAGCGGGAGGCCTCTACGAGCAGTTCTTC.

There are many counts of this clonotype. The chain recombines TRBV3-1 with TRBJ1-5, with D possibly TRBD1 on 6 matching bases. V lost 2 bases to trimming and J lost 4 bases, with 12 bases between them. CDR3 size: 15 residues. Germline assignment: CDR1 LGHDT and CDR2 YNNKEL (reference sequence). This CDR3 is CASSQTGSRNQPQHF. The CDR3 DNA reads as TGTGCCAGCAGCCAAACAGGGTCGAGGAATCAGCCCCAGCATTTT.

Remarks on this clonotype: It may be a read error: a sequence one base away is much more abundant. J is TRBJ2-7 and V is TRBV29-1, with D tentatively TRBD1 (6 bases). V was clipped by 6 bases and J by 2 bases, with 14 bases between them. The CDR3 covers 13 residues. CDR1 is SQVTM and CDR2 is ANQGSEA in the germline V gene. The CDR3 region has the DNA TGCAGCGTAGCCGGGACATACGCCTACGAGCAGTACTTC. This gives the protein CSVAGTYAYEQYF.

The V call is TRBV6-2 or TRBV6-3, the J call TRBJ2-1, with 13 nucleotides matching TRBD2. The V segment lost 7 bases and the J segment 2 bases; nucleotides outside the gene matches: 5. This CDR3 is 16 amino acids long. Germline lookup yields CDR1 MNHEY and CDR2 SVGEGT. The CDR3 reads CASTPGTSGTYNEQFF. In DNA form, the CDR3 reads TGTGCCAGCACTCCAGGGACTAGCGGGACCTACAATGAGCAGTTCTTC.

This clonotype showed up many times. The chain is built from TRBV20-1 and TRBJ2-3, with 10 bases that match TRBD1. With V trimmed by 0 bases and J by 6 bases, 6 bases remained unmatched. The CDR3 length is 15 residues. The germline CDR1 and CDR2 sequences are DFQATT and SNEGSKA (reference sequence). CDR3 DNA: TGCAGTGCTAGAGATGGGACAGGGGTTTGGGATACGCAGTATTTT. Its protein product is CSARDGTGVWDTQYF.

Many counts were recorded for this clonotype. CDR3 protein: CASSRVSLRDSSYEQYF. Written as DNA, the CDR3 is TGCGCCAGCAGTCGGGTCAGCCTCCGGGACAGTTCCTACGAGCAGTACTTC. This rearrangement joins TRBV5-1 to TRBJ2-7, with TRBD1 identical over 7 bases. The CDR3 is made up of 17 amino acids. Germline V gene sequence: CDR1 SGHRS, CDR2 YFSETQ. Losses at the gene ends were 5 bases for V and 1 base for J; bases not matched to a gene: 15.

This clonotype was recorded at least ten times. The rearrangement links TRBV6-2 or TRBV6-3 to TRBJ2-1; the match to TRBD1 covers 10 bases. This CDR3 is built from 14 residues. Looked up from germline, CDR1 is MNHEY and CDR2 is SVGEGT. V shed 5 bases, J shed 7 bases, and the junction held 5 bases outside the gene matches. The CDR3 DNA reads as TGTGCCAGCAGTGGGGACAGGGGAGGGAATGAGCAGTTCTTC. Translating gives CASSGDRGGNEQFF.

This clonotype has ten or more counts. Compared with germline, one end of the junction differs, possibly owing to a read error. The chain links TRBV6-5 to TRBJ2-7; D is unresolved. Germline V gene data show CDR1 as MNHEY and CDR2 as SVGAGI. The CDR3 loop spans 16 amino acids. CDR3 sequence: CASSYGAPRASHEQYF. CDR3 in DNA: TGTGCCAGCAGTTATGGTGCCCCCAGAGCCTCCCACGAGCAGTACTTC.

This clonotype has at least ten counts. The chain couples TRBV20-1 to TRBJ2-7, with TRBD1 identical over 10 bases. Per the germline V gene, CDR1 is DFQATT and CDR2 is SNEGSKA (reference sequence). This CDR3 contains 16 residues. V was clipped by 1 base and J by 7 bases; unmatched bases: 13. Written as DNA, the CDR3 is TGCAGTGCTAGAGCGCCGACCGGGACAGGGGATGGGGAGCAGTACTTC. Residues: CSARAPTGTGDGEQYF.

This clonotype was detected ten times or more. The CDR3 here is CASMVTSGAVGEQFF. The CDR3 DNA is TGTGCCAGCATGGTCACTAGCGGGGCGGTGGGTGAGCAGTTCTTC. This sequence joins TRBV6-2 or TRBV6-3 and TRBJ2-1, with TRBD2 matching over 10 bases. Germline CDR1 is MNHEY and CDR2 is SVGEGT. The trim removed 7 bases at V and 9 bases at J, leaving 12 bases unmatched. CDR3 length: 15 residues.

The rearrangement uses TRBV4-2 and TRBJ2-7; unclear D gene. The germline V gene encodes CDR1 LGHNA and CDR2 YNFKEQ. This CDR3 is 14 amino acids long. Trimming stripped 0 bases from V and 3 bases from J, with 9 bases between. The CDR3 spells CASSQDPKSYEQYF. DNA for the CDR3: TGTGCCAGCAGCCAAGACCCAAAAAGCTACGAGCAGTACTTC.

This clonotype was observed many times. This chain uses TRBV9 with TRBJ2-7, with TRBD2 matching 7 bases. J was trimmed by 2 bases and V by 4 bases; bases with no gene match: 12. The CDR3 is 16 amino acids. The V gene's germline CDR1 is SGDLS and CDR2 YYNGEE. The CDR3 is CASSLTSGTKPYEQYF. The CDR3 DNA sequence: TGTGCCAGCAGCCTGACCTCCGGGACTAAGCCCTACGAGCAGTACTTC.

In its sample, this clonotype was seen many times. V gene TRBV28 combines with J gene TRBJ1-1; D ambiguous. Trimming took off 7 bases at V and 2 bases at J, with 14 bases between the two ends. The CDR3 is 14 amino acids. CDR1 is MDHEN, CDR2 SYDVKM, per germline. CDR3 loop: CASNLDGVNTEAFF. The DNA for the CDR3 is TGTGCCAGCAATCTGGACGGAGTAAACACTGAAGCTTTCTTT.

At least ten counts were recorded for this clonotype. The rearrangement joins TRBV2 to TRBJ1-5, with 9 positions matching TRBD1. The CDR3 totals 14 residues. Germline loops: CDR1 SNHLY, CDR2 FYNNEI. V lost 5 bases, J lost 4 bases, and 3 bases stayed unmatched. The CDR3 loop reads CASSYRGLNQPQHF. The CDR3 DNA sequence: TGTGCCAGCAGTTACAGGGGGCTGAATCAGCCCCAGCATTTT.

This clonotype was observed at least ten times. The V gene is TRBV15, the J gene TRBJ1-1, with 7 positions matching TRBD1. Per the germline V gene, CDR1 is LNHNV and CDR2 is YYDKDF (reference sequence). The junction had 6 bases not matched to a gene; V was cut back by 2 bases and J by 3 bases. The CDR3 loop spans 15 amino acids. The CDR3 is CATSRSQTGDTEAFF. DNA for the CDR3: TGTGCCACCAGCAGATCACAAACAGGGGACACTGAAGCTTTCTTT.

The genes are TRBV7-3 and TRBJ1-5; TRBD1 might be the D (5 bases). The V gene lost 5 bases and the J gene lost 5 bases, with 16 bases spanning the gap. Germline CDR1 reads SGHTA; CDR2 reads FQGTGA. The CDR3 loop spans 15 amino acids. CDR3 sequence reads: CASSAYTRAYQPQHF. The DNA of the CDR3 is TGTGCCAGCAGCGCATACACCAGGGCATATCAGCCCCAGCATTTT.

This clonotype was seen many times. The chain links TRBV7-2 to TRBJ2-1, with 11 bases identical to TRBD2. The CDR3 has 15 amino acids. Germline V lookup: CDR1 SGHTA, CDR2 FQGNSA. After removal of 5 bases from V and 5 bases from J, the junction contained 5 bases not matched to a gene. CDR3 region: CASSPGLAENNEQFF. CDR3 nucleotides: TGTGCCAGCAGCCCGGGACTAGCGGAGAACAATGAGCAGTTCTTC.

On this clonotype itself: A read error may be the cause here, since a much bigger clone is one base away. This chain uses TRBV30 with TRBJ2-5; possible D gene TRBD2, 5 bases. The CDR3 totals 13 residues. CDR1 is GTSNPN, CDR2 SVGIG, per germline (reference sequence). Written as DNA, the CDR3 is TGTGTCTGGAATCGAGGGTTTGCAGAGACCCAGTACTTC. It codes for CVWNRGFAETQYF. The entire variable domain, with the rest obtained from reference TRBV30 and TRBJ2-5, is as follows: SQTIHQWPATLVQPVGSPLSLECTVEGTSNPNLYWYRQAAGRGLQLLFYSVGIGQISSEVPQNLSASRPQDRQFILSSKKLLLSDSGFYLCVWNRGFAETQYFGPGTRLLVL.

This clonotype has at least ten counts. The chain carries TRBV6-1 and TRBJ2-5, with 9 bases matching TRBD2. V shed 11 bases, J shed 0 bases, and the junction held 16 bases outside the gene matches. Germline V gene lookup returns CDR1 MNHNS and CDR2 SASEGT. CDR3 size: 17 residues. DNA for the CDR3: TGTGCCCCCAGGCTAGCGGGGCCCCATAAACACCAAGAGACCCAGTACTTC. It codes for CAPRLAGPHKHQETQYF.

This clonotype was picked up one time. Written as DNA, the CDR3 is TGTGCCAGCAGTATCCTCACACTAGCGGGAGGGCCGTACGAGCAGTACTTC. Residues: CASSILTLAGGPYEQYF. The chain uses TRBV27 and TRBJ2-7; 13 nucleotides match TRBD2. This CDR3 comprises 17 residues. V shed 5 bases, J shed 4 bases, and the junction held 11 bases outside the gene matches. Germline CDR1 reads MNHEY; CDR2 reads SMNVEV (reference sequence).

This clonotype was picked up many times. The chain couples TRBV12-3 or TRBV12-4 to TRBJ2-1, with 7 bases identical to TRBD1. The CDR3 totals 15 residues. With 6 bases clipped from V and 4 bases from J, the junction kept 9 bases outside the gene matches. Here the CDR3 reads CASRTDRVTYNEQFF. CDR3 bases: TGTGCCAGCAGGACTGACAGGGTCACATACAATGAGCAGTTCTTC.